The 32 T cell receptor beta chains presented below share a single source sample, sequenced in a study of CXCR3-negative and CXCR3-positive naive CD8 T cells. Antigen specificity for these receptors is unknown. It was by 5' RACE with UMI labels that the TRB cDNA libraries were prepared. One entry per CDR3 protein, without DNA, is what TCRdb gives after re-calling the 5' RACE reads. The sample includes some 64,000 distinct CDR3 sequences. General observations from the study: Naive cells with CXCR3 showed TRB CDR3s that were more hydrophobic than those in CXCR3-negative naive cells.

The source material was naive CXCR3+ CD8+ T cells from blood. Subset: CD45RO-CCR7+CD27+CD95- naive CD8+ T cells expressing CXCR3 (TNR3+). These TCRs come from a human donor in good health. Some clones in this sample may be carry-over from other donors' samples.

V gene TRBV11-1 combines with J gene TRBJ2-1; TCRdb's assignment of TRBD2 cannot be checked, as there is no DNA. The CDR3 has 13 amino acids. The germline V gene encodes CDR1 SGHAT and CDR2 FQDESV (reference sequence). CDR3 amino acids: CASSSGSLGEQFF.

The chain recombines TRBV9 with TRBJ1-5; TCRdb calls TRBD1, which cannot be checked without DNA. The germline gives CDR1 SGDLS, CDR2 YYNGEE. There are 15 residues in the CDR3. This CDR3 reads CASSVGQAINQPQHF.

V usage is TRBV7-2 and J usage is TRBJ2-3; TCRdb designates TRBD2, a call that cannot be tested without DNA. The CDR3 has 16 residues. Germline CDR1 and CDR2: SGHTA and FQGNSA. The CDR3 region is CASSWTSGGPTDTQYF.

V gene TRBV6-6 combines with J gene TRBJ2-1; TCRdb lists TRBD2, though no DNA is available to test this call. CDR1 is MNHNY and CDR2 is SVGAGI in the germline V gene (reference sequence). The CDR3 is 17 amino acids. This CDR3 reads CASSYSMTAGGQDEQFF.

The V gene is TRBV4-1, the J gene TRBJ1-1. The germline V gene encodes CDR1 MGHRA and CDR2 YSYEKL. CDR3 length: 13 residues. The CDR3 loop is CANSHKGGTEAFF.

The chain combines TRBV29-1 with TRBJ2-2. Germline-derived CDR1 and CDR2 are SQVTM and ANQGSEA. The CDR3 totals 12 residues. The CDR3 loop reads CSVVDNTGELFF.

V is TRBV28 and J is TRBJ2-4; TCRdb's D gene call, TRBD1, goes unchecked for lack of DNA. Germline CDR1 reads MDHEN; CDR2 reads SYDVKM. The CDR3 consists of 18 residues. The CDR3 here is CASSFETVTLGAKNIQYF.

The rearrangement joins TRBV7-9 to TRBJ1-2. The CDR3 loop spans 16 amino acids. CDR1 SEHNR and CDR2 FQNEAQ come from the germline V gene (reference sequence). The CDR3 sequence is CASSLTSSQVVYGYTF.

V usage is TRBV7-8 and J usage is TRBJ2-7; TCRdb calls TRBD1, which cannot be checked without DNA. The germline gives CDR1 SGHVS, CDR2 FQNEAQ. The CDR3 runs to 15 residues. The CDR3 reads CASSLMQGASYEQYF. The variable domain in full, with the rest retrieved from reference TRBV7-8 and TRBJ2-7, is GAGVSQSPRYKVAKRGQDVALRCDPISGHVSLFWYQQALGQGPEFLTYFQNEAQLDKSGLPSDRFFAERPEGSVSTLKIQRTQQEDSAVYLCASSLMQGASYEQYFGPGTRLTVT.

The chain links TRBV7-2 to TRBJ1-4; TCRdb gives TRBD1 as the D gene, but with no DNA this cannot be confirmed. The CDR3 spans 16 residues. The germline CDR1 and CDR2 sequences are SGHTA and FQGNSA. The CDR3: CASSLAPGVRDEKLFF.

This chain's CDR3 is CASSFGDTGGYTF. The chain links TRBV7-2 to TRBJ1-2; TCRdb's D call of TRBD1 is untestable without DNA. Germline-derived CDR1 and CDR2 are SGHTA and FQGNSA. This CDR3 contains 13 residues.

This sequence joins TRBV2 and TRBJ2-5; TCRdb's D call, TRBD2, is unchecked because there is no DNA. The CDR3 runs to 14 residues. The V gene's germline CDR1 is SNHLY and CDR2 FYNNEI. This CDR3 is CASRRTSGQETQYF.

The chain carries TRBV27 and TRBJ2-7. Per the germline V gene, CDR1 is MNHEY and CDR2 is SMNVEV (reference sequence). The CDR3 loop spans 12 amino acids. The CDR3 loop is CASSLSGYEQYF.

The chain is built from TRBV5-1 and TRBJ2-7; TCRdb outputs TRBD1, but without DNA this stays unchecked. Germline CDR1 SGHRS, CDR2 YFSETQ. The CDR3 is 15 residues long. The CDR3 here is CASSPARDRLYEQYF.

V gene TRBV7-3 combines with J gene TRBJ2-2. The CDR3 is made up of 13 amino acids. Per germline, CDR1 SGHTA and CDR2 FQGTGA. The CDR3 here is CASSHTFTGELFF. Full variable domain (missing parts from reference TRBV7-3 and TRBJ2-2): GAGVSQTPSNKVTEKGKYVELRCDPISGHTALYWYRQSLGQGPEFLIYFQGTGAADDSGLPNDRFFAVRPEGSVSTLKIQRTERGDSAVYLCASSHTFTGELFFGEGSRLTVL.

This rearrangement joins TRBV18 to TRBJ2-7; lacking DNA, the TRBD1 call made by TCRdb goes unchecked. The CDR3 runs 15 residues. Germline V CDR1 and CDR2: KGHSH, LQKENI. CDR3 sequence reads: CASSPLDITRNEQYF.

V usage is TRBV20-1 and J usage is TRBJ1-2. The germline CDR1 and CDR2 sequences are DFQATT and SNEGSKA (reference sequence). The CDR3 is 13 amino acids. The CDR3 region is CSARDYGNYGYTF.

The CDR3 here is CASSPTGGGGTDTQYF. The chain combines TRBV7-3 with TRBJ2-3; TCRdb names TRBD1, which stays unverified in the absence of DNA. The CDR3 consists of 16 residues. Germline-derived CDR1 and CDR2 are SGHTA and FQGTGA. Full variable domain (remainder filled in from reference TRBV7-3 and TRBJ2-3): GAGVSQTPSNKVTEKGKYVELRCDPISGHTALYWYRQSLGQGPEFLIYFQGTGAADDSGLPNDRFFAVRPEGSVSTLKIQRTERGDSAVYLCASSPTGGGGTDTQYFGPGTRLTVL.

The rearrangement joins TRBV9 to TRBJ2-7; TCRdb proposes TRBD1, but this gene call is untestable without DNA. The CDR3 loop spans 14 amino acids. Germline V gene data show CDR1 as SGDLS and CDR2 as YYNGEE. The CDR3 loop is CASSAVTGFREQYF.

V is TRBV12-3 or TRBV12-4 and J is TRBJ1-5. The CDR3 loop spans 11 amino acids. CDR3 loop: CASTNAVDSHF.

The CDR3 loop reads CASSLVRATYEQYF. The chain is built from TRBV5-6 and TRBJ2-7; lacking DNA, the TRBD2 call made by TCRdb goes unchecked. Germline CDR1 is SGHDT and CDR2 is YYEEEE. The CDR3 is 14 residues long.

The chain employs TRBV10-3 and TRBJ2-2; without DNA, the TCRdb call of TRBD1 cannot be checked. Per germline, CDR1 ENHRY and CDR2 SYGVKD. The CDR3 consists of 15 residues. CDR3 sequence: CAISDLGEYTGELFF.

The chain links TRBV11-2 to TRBJ2-7; as DNA is missing, the TRBD1 call by TCRdb cannot be tested. The CDR3 length is 13 residues. Germline-derived CDR1 and CDR2 are SGHAT and FQNNGV. The CDR3 sequence is CASRGQGYYGQYF.

The gene calls are TRBV14 and TRBJ2-1. From germline, CDR1 is SGHDN and CDR2 FVKESK. The CDR3 is 15 residues long. CDR3 amino acids: CASRPSGDSYNEQFF.

The chain combines TRBV6-2 or TRBV6-3 with TRBJ2-1. Per the germline V gene, CDR1 is MNHEY and CDR2 is SVGEGT. The CDR3 runs 12 residues. CDR3 protein: CASSYAYNEQFF.

The rearrangement joins TRBV2 to TRBJ1-2. The CDR3 is 17 residues long. Germline V gene lookup returns CDR1 SNHLY and CDR2 FYNNEI. This CDR3 is CASRDRRANLRIYGYTF.

The chain carries TRBV7-9 and TRBJ1-3; TCRdb calls TRBD1, which cannot be checked without DNA. Germline lookup yields CDR1 SEHNR and CDR2 FQNEAQ (reference sequence). The CDR3 is 15 amino acids. The CDR3 is CASSFQGFGGNTIYF.

The chain employs TRBV28 and TRBJ1-6; TCRdb names TRBD1, which stays unverified in the absence of DNA. Germline CDR1 is MDHEN and CDR2 is SYDVKM. This CDR3 spans 15 amino acids. CDR3 region: CASSSDRAVSSPLHF.

This chain uses TRBV14 with TRBJ2-7; the D call from TCRdb, TRBD1, cannot be confirmed without DNA. There are 15 residues in the CDR3. Germline CDR1 and CDR2: SGHDN and FVKESK. CDR3 amino acids: CASSQFRQVYYEQYF.

V and J are TRBV7-2 and TRBJ1-2; absent DNA, TCRdb's TRBD1 call cannot be checked. This CDR3 is 13 amino acids long. CDR1 and CDR2 from the germline V gene are SGHTA and FQGNSA. The CDR3 sequence: CASSFMGGYGYTF. The whole variable domain, remainder taken from reference TRBV7-2 and TRBJ1-2, is GAGVSQSPSNKVTEKGKDVELRCDPISGHTALYWYRQSLGQGLEFLIYFQGNSAPDKSGLPSDRFSAERTGGSVSTLTIQRTQQEDSAVYLCASSFMGGYGYTFGSGTRLTVV.

The chain is built from TRBV20-1 and TRBJ2-7; TCRdb picks TRBD2, but there is no DNA to check that call. The CDR3 covers 15 residues. Germline lookup yields CDR1 DFQATT and CDR2 SNEGSKA (reference sequence). CDR3 residues: CSARPDVGQSYEQYF.

This chain joins TRBV5-6 and TRBJ1-5; the TCRdb call, TRBD1, lacks DNA for checking. The CDR3 totals 14 residues. Germline-derived CDR1 and CDR2 are SGHDT and YYEEEE. The CDR3 spells CASSVGQGSQPQHF.